This T cell receptor (beta chain) was recovered during a study of T-cell reconstitution after alpha-beta-depleted transplantation in children. Study outcomes and limitations: Newly produced T cells mostly provided counts and TCRbeta diversity after one year, as hyperexpanded clones declined.

The table lists this clonotype with many counts. Antigen specificity is unknown. TCRbeta library construction was performed incorporating unique molecular identifiers. TCRdb used MiXCR to reprocess the PCR reads, holding one entry per CDR3 protein. The sample carries 490,000 or so distinct CDR3 sequences, over 9.5% recorded once. This material consisted of PBMCs, taken before TCRalphabeta/CD19-depleted stem cell transplant. This receptor was obtained from a child younger than 10 with inherited bone marrow failure, due to receive a stem cell transplant.

CDR3 sequence (DNA): TGTGCCAGCAGTTACTCGCTCGTAGGTCGGTCGGACAATGAGCAGTTCTTC. This encodes CASSYSLVGRSDNEQFF. The chain links TRBV6-5 to TRBJ2-1, with no clear D. The germline gives CDR1 MNHEY, CDR2 SVGAGI. Trimming removed 0 bases at V and 5 bases at J, with 17 bases between. The CDR3 runs 17 residues.